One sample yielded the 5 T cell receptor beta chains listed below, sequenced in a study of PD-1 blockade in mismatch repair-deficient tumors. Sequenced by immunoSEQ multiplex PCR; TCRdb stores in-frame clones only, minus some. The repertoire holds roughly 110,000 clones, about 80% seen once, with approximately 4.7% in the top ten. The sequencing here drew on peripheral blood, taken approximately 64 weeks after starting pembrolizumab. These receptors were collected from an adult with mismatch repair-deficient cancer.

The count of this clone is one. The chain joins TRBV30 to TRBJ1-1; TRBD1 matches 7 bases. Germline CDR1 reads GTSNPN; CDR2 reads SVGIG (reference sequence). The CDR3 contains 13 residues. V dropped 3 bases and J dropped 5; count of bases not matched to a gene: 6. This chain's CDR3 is CAWRAGGSTEAFF. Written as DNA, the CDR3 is TGTGCCTGGAGAGCAGGGGGGAGTACTGAAGCTTTCTTT.

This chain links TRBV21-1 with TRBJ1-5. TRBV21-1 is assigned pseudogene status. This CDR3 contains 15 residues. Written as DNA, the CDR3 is TGTGCCAGCAGCAAATCAACTAGGAGGGAACAGCCCCAGCATTTT. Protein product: CASSKSTRREQPQHF.

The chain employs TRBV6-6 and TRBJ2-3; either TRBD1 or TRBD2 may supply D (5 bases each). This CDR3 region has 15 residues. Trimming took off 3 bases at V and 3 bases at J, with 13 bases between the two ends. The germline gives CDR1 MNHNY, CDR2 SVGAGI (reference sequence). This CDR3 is CASSYWGSGTDTQYF. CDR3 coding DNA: TGTGCCAGCAGTTATTGGGGGTCGGGGACAGATACGCAGTATTTT.

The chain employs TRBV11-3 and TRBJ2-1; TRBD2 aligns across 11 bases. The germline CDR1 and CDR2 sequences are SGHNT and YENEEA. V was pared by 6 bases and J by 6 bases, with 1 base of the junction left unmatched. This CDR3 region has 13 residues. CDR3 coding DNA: TGTGCCAGCAGTACTAGCGGGAGCAATGAGCAGTTCTTC. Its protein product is CASSTSGSNEQFF.

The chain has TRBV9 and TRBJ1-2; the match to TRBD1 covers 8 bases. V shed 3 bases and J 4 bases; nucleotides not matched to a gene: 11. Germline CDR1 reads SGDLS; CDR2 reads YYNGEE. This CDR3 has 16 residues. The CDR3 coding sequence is TGTGCCAGCAGCGACCCCGACAGGGGAAGGTTCTATGGCTACACCTTC. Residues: CASSDPDRGRFYGYTF. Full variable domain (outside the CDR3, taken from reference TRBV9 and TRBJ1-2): DSGVTQTPKHLITATGQRVTLRCSPRSGDLSVYWYQQSLDQGLQFLIQYYNGEERAKGNILERFSAQQFPDLHSELNLSSLELGDSALYFCASSDPDRGRFYGYTFGSGTRLTVV.